Listed below are T cell receptor beta chains from one sample, sequenced in a study of T cell responses to AZD1222 COVID-19 vaccine. Profiled with immunoSEQ multiplex PCR; TCRdb holds only in-frame clones, not every one. Of about 85,000 clones in the sample, less than 90% were seen once. The sample was peripheral blood, taken on day 0 of AZD1222 vaccination. The receptors stem from an adult in good health. The CDR3 runs from the conserved cysteine through the conserved F or W. D genes are given only for firm matches. Clone size is given for some rows only: seen once, a few or many times, or a class if the clone is expanded.

clone size	D gene	V gene	J gene	CDR3 DNA	CDR3 protein
-	-	TRBV30	TRBJ2-3	TGTGCCTGGAGTGTTTATTCAGATACGCAGTATTTT	CAWSVYSDTQYF
few	TRBD1	TRBV3-1/TRBV3-2	TRBJ1-6	TGTGCCAGCAGCCCGGACAGGGGGCTTCTAAGCAATTCACCCCTCCACTTT	CASSPDRGLLSNSPLHF
-	TRBD1	TRBV9	TRBJ1-3	TGTGCCAGCAGCGTAGAGGGACAGGGCTTTCCAAACACCATATATTTT	CASSVEGQGFPNTIYF
-	-	TRBV4-1	TRBJ1-2	TGCGCCAGCAGCTCCGTCCGGGACGCAGGCTTATATGGCTACACCTTC	CASSSVRDAGLYGYTF
-	-	TRBV30	TRBJ1-2	TGTGCCTGGAGTGTACGCAGGACTAACTATGGCTACACCTTC	CAWSVRRTNYGYTF
-	-	TRBV2	TRBJ1-5	TGTGCCAGCAGTGAACAACTTCTTAATCAGCCCCAGCATTTT	CASSEQLLNQPQHF
-	TRBD1	TRBV24-1	TRBJ2-1	TGTGCCACCAGTGCCAGTCAGGGGGCATCCTACAATGAGCAGTTCTTC	CATSASQGASYNEQFF
-	-	TRBV7-2	TRBJ1-1	TGTGCCAGCAGCTTAGGAGGAGGTTTGAACACTGAAGCTTTCTTT	CASSLGGGLNTEAFF
-	-	TRBV19	TRBJ1-5	TGTGCCAGTAGTATGCCCGACAGAGCTAGCAATCAGCCCCAGCATTTT	CASSMPDRASNQPQHF
-	TRBD2	TRBV7-7	TRBJ2-7	TGTGCTAGCAGCTTTGGAGCGGGGGTCCTGGTCGAGCAGTACTTC	CASSFGAGVLVEQYF
-	-	TRBV7-3	TRBJ2-3	TGTGCCAGCAGCAAAGGACAGCACACAGATACGCAGTATTTT	CASSKGQHTDTQYF
-	-	TRBV28	TRBJ1-4	TGTGCCAGCAGGACAGTTAATTACGCAACTAATGAAAAACTGTTTTTT	CASRTVNYATNEKLFF
-	-	TRBV9	TRBJ2-3	TGTGCCAGCAGCCCCCCCGGAGCCCCAGATACGCAGTATTTT	CASSPPGAPDTQYF
-	-	TRBV19	TRBJ1-5	TGTGCCACCAAACCTCCGGGTCCCAGAAATCAGCCCCAGCATTTT	CATKPPGPRNQPQHF
-	TRBD1	TRBV7-2	TRBJ2-1	TGTGCCAGCAGCCTCAGCGGGACAGGGGGGACCAATGAGCAGTTCTTC	CASSLSGTGGTNEQFF
-	-	TRBV6-1	TRBJ2-7	TGTGCCAGCAGTGAAGCTGGGGGAAGTAAGCAGTACTTC	CASSEAGGSKQYF
-	-	TRBV6-5	TRBJ1-1	TGTGCCAGCAGCAGATTGAACACTGAAGCTTTCTTT	CASSRLNTEAFF
once	TRBD2	TRBV11-1	TRBJ2-7	TGTGCCAGCAGCCCACCGACTAGCGGCTCCTACGAGCAGTACTTC	CASSPPTSGSYEQYF
-	TRBD2	TRBV7-8	TRBJ2-5	TGTGCCAGCAGCGCAGAGGCACTAGCGCCTCAAGAGACCCAGTACTTC	CASSAEALAPQETQYF
-	-	TRBV5-1	TRBJ2-5	TGCGCCAGCACCATGAAGGAGACTAGCCAAGAGACCCAGTACTTC	CASTMKETSQETQYF
-	-	TRBV5-6	TRBJ2-3	TGTGCCAGCAGCTTGGAGCTGCTAGGGGATACGCAGTATTTT	CASSLELLGDTQYF
once	TRBD1	TRBV28	TRBJ2-2	TGTGCCATCGTTGACAGGGGAAACACCGGGGAGCTGTTTTTT	CAIVDRGNTGELFF
-	-	TRBV3-1/TRBV3-2	TRBJ2-3	TGTGCCAGCAGCCAAGATGGGGGGCAAGCTAGCACAGATACGCAGTATTTT	CASSQDGGQASTDTQYF
few	-	TRBV7-6	TRBJ2-5	TGTGCCAGCAGCTTAGTCGTTTCTACCGTACGCCGGGAGACCCAGTACTTC	CASSLVVSTVRRETQYF